The 21 T cell receptor beta chains given below trace back to one sample, sequenced in a study of blood T cell repertoires in COVID-19. Clones were sequenced by immunoSEQ multiplex PCR, and TCRdb holds only the in-frame ones, with some missing. The table shows roughly 340,000 clones, with approximately 92% occurring only once. The sample comprised PBMCs or T cells enriched from blood (not recorded which). The receptors derive from a man between 18 and 29 years old who had recovered from COVID-19.

The chain carries TRBV9 and TRBJ2-2, with 7 positions matching TRBD2. The germline V gene has CDR1 SGDLS and CDR2 YYNGEE. Losses at the gene ends were 4 bases for V and 0 bases for J; bases not matched to a gene: 6. The CDR3 is 16 amino acids. Written as DNA, the CDR3 is TGTGCCAGCAGCCGGAGCGGGGCAACGAACACCGGGGAGCTGTTTTTT. Its translation is CASSRSGATNTGELFF. The full variable domain, with the rest looked up from reference TRBV9 and TRBJ2-2, is DSGVTQTPKHLITATGQRVTLRCSPRSGDLSVYWYQQSLDQGLQFLIQYYNGEERAKGNILERFSAQQFPDLHSELNLSSLELGDSALYFCASSRSGATNTGELFFGEGSRLTVL.

This clone was observed a single time. The chain joins TRBV6-5 to TRBJ2-7; 8 nucleotides line up with TRBD1. CDR3 length: 13 amino acids. Losses at the gene ends were 9 bases for V and 4 bases for J; bases not matched to a gene: 8. The germline V gene encodes CDR1 MNHEY and CDR2 SVGAGI. CDR3 in DNA: TGTGCCAGTGAACCGGGACAGGTGTACGAGCAGTACTTC. Its translation is CASEPGQVYEQYF.

The chain uses TRBV28 and TRBJ2-1; possibly TRBD1 for D (5 bases). The CDR3 totals 12 residues. Trimming pared 2 bases from V and 10 bases from J, leaving 9 bases between. From germline, CDR1 is MDHEN and CDR2 SYDVKM. CDR3 residues: CASSLGSGEQFF. In DNA, the CDR3 is TGTGCCAGCAGTTTAGGTTCAGGGGAGCAGTTCTTC. The full variable domain, rest sourced from reference TRBV28 and TRBJ2-1, is DVKVTQSSRYLVKRTGEKVFLECVQDMDHENMFWYRQDPGLGLRLIYFSYDVKMKEKGDIPEGYSVSREKKERFSLILESASTNQTSMYLCASSLGSGEQFFGPGTRLTVL.

The rearrangement uses TRBV9 and TRBJ2-3; a weak D match, TRBD1 (6 bases). V was pared by 4 bases and J by 4 bases, with 16 bases between. The CDR3 totals 15 residues. Germline values: CDR1 SGDLS, CDR2 YYNGEE. The DNA of the CDR3 is TGTGCCAGCAGCACGACAGGCCTGCCCCCAGATACGCAGTATTTT. Translated: CASSTTGLPPDTQYF.

This rearrangement joins TRBV9 to TRBJ2-5; 10 nucleotides agree with TRBD1. The CDR3 runs to 15 residues. Germline CDR1 and CDR2: SGDLS and YYNGEE. After removal of 3 bases from V and 3 bases from J, the junction contained 5 bases not matched to a gene. The CDR3 coding sequence is TGTGCCAGCAGCGACCGGGACAGGGGCGAAGAGACCCAGTACTTC. Amino acid sequence: CASSDRDRGEETQYF.

This chain uses TRBV5-6 with TRBJ1-2; 10 nucleotides agree with TRBD1. V gave up 0 bases and J gave up 3 bases; unmatched junction bases: 5. The CDR3 covers 16 residues. CDR1 and CDR2 (germline): SGHDT, YYEEEE. The CDR3 DNA follows: TGTGCCAGCAGCTTGGACCGGACAGGGGGGCACTATGGCTACACCTTC. It codes for CASSLDRTGGHYGYTF.

Written as DNA, the CDR3 is TGTGCCAGCAGCCAAGGGGAAGTCAGGGGGCCACGCAATCAGCCCCAGCATTTT. Its protein product is CASSQGEVRGPRNQPQHF. This rearrangement joins TRBV3-1 (or the pseudogene TRBV3-2) to TRBJ1-5, with 8 bases fitting TRBD1. The CDR3 spans 18 residues. CDR1 is LGHDT, CDR2 YNNKEL, per germline (reference sequence). The V gene end was trimmed by 1 base and the J gene end by 2 bases; junction bases not matched to a gene: 10.

This clone was recorded a few times. Germline is not matched at one junction end, which may reflect a read error. The CDR3 region is CASSHTSEKLFF. The CDR3 bases are TGTGCCAGCAGCCATACTAGTGAAAAACTGTTTTTT. The rearrangement links TRBV14 to TRBJ1-4; D not resolved. CDR3 length equals 12 residues. Germline assignment: CDR1 SGHDN and CDR2 FVKESK.

This sequence joins TRBV6-6 and TRBJ2-1; TRBD2 agrees at 8 bases. V was pared by 5 bases and J by 5 bases, with 14 bases of the junction left unmatched. Germline V gene lookup returns CDR1 MNHNY and CDR2 SVGAGI (reference sequence). CDR3 size: 17 residues. The CDR3 reads CASSPGGAGGRNNEQFF. CDR3 nucleotide sequence: TGTGCCAGCAGTCCCGGCGGGGCGGGGGGTCGAAACAATGAGCAGTTCTTC.

This clone appeared a single time. V usage is TRBV11-2 and J usage is TRBJ1-1; tentatively, D is TRBD1 (6 bases). Trimming took 3 bases from V and 6 from J, leaving 11 bases between them. From germline, CDR1 is SGHAT and CDR2 FQNNGV. The CDR3 runs to 13 residues. The CDR3 loop reads CASSFDTGSEAFF. CDR3 nucleotides: TGTGCCAGCAGCTTCGATACAGGGTCTGAAGCTTTCTTT.

This clone was detected a few times. Other DNA sequences in this sample translate to the same CDR3. V usage is TRBV13 and J usage is TRBJ1-5, with 8 bases lining up with TRBD1. CDR3 length: 15 amino acids. The trim removed 0 bases at V and 5 bases at J, leaving 3 bases unmatched. Germline V gene data show CDR1 as PRHDT and CDR2 as FYEKMQ (reference sequence). The CDR3 DNA sequence: TGTGCCAGCAGCTTAGGACAGGGGGGGTATCAGCCCCAGCATTTT. Translation: CASSLGQGGYQPQHF.

The V call is TRBV19, the J call TRBJ1-1; TRBD1 matches 11 bases. Germline loops: CDR1 LNHDA, CDR2 SQIVND (reference sequence). V was clipped by 4 bases and J by 4 bases; unmatched bases: 17. The CDR3 totals 19 residues. The CDR3 DNA is TGTGCCAGTAGTACCCATACAATCCGGGACAGGGGGTTTTTCACTGAAGCTTTCTTT. This codes for CASSTHTIRDRGFFTEAFF.

The chain recombines TRBV7-6 with TRBJ1-5; TRBD1 might be the D (6 bases). Trimming took off 5 bases at V and 0 bases at J, with 17 bases between the two ends. CDR3 length equals 17 residues. CDR1 is SGHVS and CDR2 is FNYEAQ in the germline V gene. This CDR3 reads CASSALGGRTSNQPQHF. CDR3 DNA sequence: TGTGCCAGCAGCGCCCTGGGGGGGCGAACTAGCAATCAGCCCCAGCATTTT.

The V and J genes are TRBV4-3 and TRBJ2-7; 12 bases fit TRBD2. The CDR3 spans 15 residues. The V segment lost 1 base and the J segment 3 bases; nucleotides outside the gene matches: 1. Germline V gene lookup returns CDR1 LGHNA and CDR2 YSLEER. The CDR3: CASSQGTSGIYEQYF. The CDR3 region has the DNA TGCGCCAGCAGCCAAGGGACTAGCGGGATCTACGAGCAGTACTTC.

In its sample, this clone was seen once. This chain uses TRBV12-3 or TRBV12-4 with TRBJ1-3, with D unclear. Trimming removed 9 bases at V and 7 bases at J, with 10 bases between. The CDR3 runs to 11 residues. In DNA form, the CDR3 reads TGTGCCAGTGGCTCATGGAACACCATATATTTT. Protein product: CASGSWNTIYF.

This chain links TRBV19 with TRBJ1-1, with D unresolved. Germline values: CDR1 LNHDA, CDR2 SQIVND (reference sequence). Trimming stripped 7 bases from V and 5 bases from J, with 11 bases between. The CDR3 runs to 12 residues. The DNA of the CDR3 is TGTGCCAGTACCGGGGAGTGGACTGAAGCTTTCTTT. Translation gives CASTGEWTEAFF.

The rearrangement links TRBV7-3 to TRBJ2-3; 13 bases line up with TRBD2. The CDR3 contains 18 residues. Germline V gives CDR1 SGHTA, CDR2 FQGTGA. J gave up 5 bases and V 5 bases, and 13 bases lay outside the gene matches. The CDR3: CASSPYSGTSGVKDTQYF. The CDR3 DNA reads as TGTGCCAGCAGCCCTTACTCCGGGACTAGCGGGGTGAAAGATACGCAGTATTTT.

CDR3: CASSWDRANEKLFF. The CDR3 DNA is TGTGCCAGCAGCTGGGACAGGGCTAATGAAAAACTGTTTTTT. This chain joins TRBV6-5 and TRBJ1-4, with TRBD1 matching over 9 bases. This CDR3 comprises 14 residues. CDR1 and CDR2 (germline): MNHEY, SVGAGI. The junction had 2 bases not matched to a gene; V was cut back by 6 bases and J by 3 bases.

A single count supports this clone. The chain joins TRBV7-9 to TRBJ2-3; no reliable D call. The length of the CDR3 is 15 residues. Germline V gene lookup returns CDR1 SEHNR and CDR2 FQNEAQ (reference sequence). V was pared by 0 bases and J by 2 bases, with 9 bases between. The CDR3 bases are TGTGCCAGCAGCTTAGCGAGAGAGTACACAGATACGCAGTATTTT. Translation: CASSLAREYTDTQYF. Full variable domain (outside the CDR3, taken from reference TRBV7-9 and TRBJ2-3): DTGVSQNPRHKITKRGQNVTFRCDPISEHNRLYWYRQTLGQGPEFLTYFQNEAQLEKSRLLSDRFSAERPKGSFSTLEIQRTEQGDSAMYLCASSLAREYTDTQYFGPGTRLTVL.

The J gene is TRBJ2-3, the V gene TRBV5-5; D remains unclear. V was pared by 2 bases and J by 2 bases, with 9 bases between. The CDR3 has 14 amino acids. Germline V CDR1 and CDR2: SGHKS, YYEKEE (reference sequence). The CDR3 nucleotides are TGTGCCAGCAGCTTTGCCAGGATCACAGATACGCAGTATTTT. Its protein is CASSFARITDTQYF.

This clone was detected only a few times. The chain links TRBV7-8 to TRBJ1-1; 7 bases are shared with TRBD1. CDR3 length equals 14 residues. Germline-derived CDR1 and CDR2 are SGHVS and FQNEAQ. J lost 2 bases, V lost 4 bases, and 4 bases had no gene match. The CDR3 protein is CASSSGTVNTEAFF. The CDR3 nucleotides are TGTGCCAGCAGCTCAGGGACAGTAAACACTGAAGCTTTCTTT.